The TCR beta chain described here comes from a study of shared clonotypes between healthy human individuals. Points on this clone: Its antigen is not known.

Using immunoSEQ multiplex PCR, the repertoire was profiled, and TCRdb retains in-frame clones only, with some absent. In the table there are more than 1 million clones, approximately 80% of which are singletons. The V gene lost 3 bases and the J gene lost 9 bases, with 15 bases spanning the gap. Per the germline V gene, CDR1 is GTSNPN and CDR2 is SVGIG (reference sequence). The CDR3 is made up of 13 amino acids. Study observations and caveats: Clonotype sharing among donors likely depends on sequencing depth.

The sequence derives from a man aged 18 to 29 in good health. Some clones in this sample may be carry-over from other donors' samples. The specimen sequenced was memory CD4+ T cells from PBMCs. Sample subset: CD45RA-negative fraction. The chain has TRBV30 and TRBJ1-5; weak D call: TRBD1 (6 bases). CDR3: CAWSRRGRPPQHF. Written as DNA, the CDR3 is TGTGCCTGGAGCCGGCGGGGGCGTCCGCCCCAGCATTTT.